A selection of T cell receptor beta chains follows, all from one sample in a study of identical twins. TCRdb reprocessed the 5' RACE reads with MiXCR, giving one entry per CDR3 protein. The sample lists 210,000 or so distinct CDR3 sequences; around 8.1% were seen once. These sequences were also reported in another study, on yellow fever vaccine responses in identical twins.

Sequencing input: memory (CD45RO+) T cells sorted from blood. All receptors derive from a woman between 18 and 29 years old in good health. Both conserved end residues are part of each CDR3. Each record gives: V gene, D gene, J gene, clone size, CDR3 protein, CDR3 DNA. The D gene is left open where the match is weak. Some rows mark clone size as missing; the rest say once, few, many or name a class of expanded clone.

TRBV30	.	TRBJ1-5	.	CAFTWGTGSNQPQHF	TGTGCCTTCACATGGGGAACGGGGAGCAATCAGCCCCAGCATTTT
TRBV7-9	TRBD1	TRBJ2-1	.	CASSLKDRGPSYNEQFF	TGTGCCAGCAGCTTAAAGGACAGGGGGCCCTCCTACAATGAGCAGTTCTTC
TRBV7-9	.	TRBJ2-7	many	CASSDTGTNYEQYF	TGTGCCAGCAGCGATACCGGGACGAACTACGAGCAGTACTTC
TRBV4-2	TRBD2	TRBJ2-5	.	CASSQGGLAGVPQETQYF	TGTGCCAGCAGCCAAGGTGGACTAGCGGGAGTTCCGCAAGAGACCCAGTACTTC
TRBV28	TRBD2	TRBJ2-7	few	CASRVKGLPYEQYF	TGTGCCAGCAGGGTAAAGGGACTACCCTACGAGCAGTACTTC
TRBV28	TRBD2	TRBJ2-1	few	CASSSLAGAGGNEQFF	TGTGCCAGCAGTTCGTTAGCGGGAGCGGGAGGCAATGAGCAGTTCTTC
TRBV2	.	TRBJ2-1	.	CASSETVTRTDFF	TGTGCCAGCAGTGAAACAGTAACTAGAACGGATTTCTTC
TRBV10-3	.	TRBJ2-3	many	CAIWGGVADTQYF	TGTGCCATCTGGGGCGGGGTGGCAGATACGCAGTATTTT
TRBV3-1	.	TRBJ2-3	few	CASSQDATSSTDTQYF	TGTGCCAGCAGCCAAGACGCAACCTCTAGCACAGATACGCAGTATTTT
TRBV7-8	.	TRBJ2-1	many	CASSLALQGNEQFF	TGTGCCAGCAGCTTAGCGTTACAGGGAAATGAGCAGTTCTTC
TRBV6-6	.	TRBJ2-1	few	CASSNGGTGEQFF	TGTGCCAGCAGCAACGGGGGGACAGGCGAGCAGTTCTTC
TRBV10-3	.	TRBJ2-4	many	CAIRLSSENIQYF	TGTGCCATCAGATTATCTAGTGAGAACATTCAGTACTTC
TRBV19	.	TRBJ2-5	.	CASSIDEETQYF	TGTGCCAGTAGTATAGATGAAGAGACCCAGTACTTC
TRBV12-3/TRBV12-4	.	TRBJ2-2	many	CASSFVGRTGELFF	TGTGCCAGCAGTTTCGTTGGTAGGACCGGGGAGCTGTTTTTT
TRBV6-1	TRBD2	TRBJ2-1	.	CASSRWTSGSHNEQFF	TGTGCCAGCAGCCGCTGGACTAGCGGGAGCCACAATGAGCAGTTCTTC
TRBV7-9	.	TRBJ2-5	.	CASSLDRTETQYF	TGTGCCAGCAGCCTAGACAGGACAGAGACCCAGTACTTC
TRBV11-2	TRBD1	TRBJ2-7	.	CASSFTGVKQYF	TGTGCCAGCAGCTTCACAGGGGTCAAGCAGTACTTC
TRBV21-1	.	TRBJ2-1	.	CASSSSRGGSGHNEQFF	TGTGCCAGCAGCTCCTCCAGAGGGGGGAGCGGACACAATGAGCAGTTCTTC
TRBV6-1	TRBD1	TRBJ1-1	few	CASRPGQGGTEAFF	TGTGCCTCCCGACCGGGACAGGGGGGGACTGAAGCTTTCTTT
TRBV10-1	TRBD2	TRBJ2-1	few	CASSEGTSGRFPYNEQFF	TGCGCCAGCAGTGAAGGGACTAGCGGGAGGTTCCCTTACAATGAGCAGTTCTTC
TRBV7-3	.	TRBJ2-3	few	CASSLGYSDTQYF	TGTGCCAGCAGCTTGGGTTATTCAGATACGCAGTATTTT
TRBV7-8	.	TRBJ2-7	.	CASSPRGGRSYEQYF	TGTGCCAGCAGCCCAAGAGGGGGTCGGTCGTACGAGCAGTACTTC
TRBV5-1	.	TRBJ2-5	.	CASSPTTPYQETQYF	TGCGCCAGCAGCCCCACGACCCCGTACCAAGAGACCCAGTACTTC
TRBV20-1	.	TRBJ2-7	.	CSASSETYEQYF	TGCAGTGCTAGTTCAGAGACCTACGAGCAGTACTTC
TRBV6-2/TRBV6-3	.	TRBJ2-2	.	CASSPVGQVRTPGELFF	TGTGCCAGCAGTCCGGTCGGACAAGTTCGAACACCCGGGGAGCTGTTTTTT
TRBV20-1	TRBD1	TRBJ2-7	.	CSARGHRGRSEQYF	TGCAGTGCTAGGGGCCACAGGGGGAGATCCGAGCAGTACTTC
TRBV18	.	TRBJ2-2	.	CASSALAGSATGELFF	TGTGCCAGCTCAGCCCTTGCAGGGTCCGCCACCGGGGAGCTGTTTTTT
TRBV15	TRBD2	TRBJ2-3	.	CATSRDSAGVGDTQYF	TGTGCCACCAGCAGAGATTCGGCGGGAGTGGGAGATACGCAGTATTTT
TRBV6-5	TRBD1	TRBJ2-7	few	CASSYFSGTGSEQYF	TGTGCCAGCAGTTACTTCTCCGGGACAGGTTCCGAGCAGTACTTC
TRBV6-2/TRBV6-3	.	TRBJ1-1	.	CASSYIGGTEAFF	TGTGCCAGCAGTTACATCGGAGGCACTGAAGCTTTCTTT
TRBV29-1	.	TRBJ1-5	many	CSATEAPYQPQHF	TGCAGCGCCACCGAGGCCCCCTATCAGCCCCAGCATTTT
TRBV4-1	.	TRBJ2-7	many	CASSPLRGGAYEQYF	TGCGCCAGCAGCCCCCTACGTGGAGGGGCCTACGAGCAGTACTTC
TRBV30	TRBD2	TRBJ2-4	few	CALGEGTGIQYF	TGCGCCTTGGGGGAGGGTACAGGCATTCAGTACTTC
TRBV20-1	TRBD2	TRBJ2-1	many	CSARGTSGGDHEQFF	TGCAGTGCTAGAGGGACTAGCGGGGGGGATCATGAGCAGTTCTTC
TRBV6-2/TRBV6-3	TRBD2	TRBJ2-2	.	CASSYIPGGNTGELFF	TGTGCCAGCAGTTACATCCCGGGAGGGAACACCGGGGAGCTGTTTTTT
TRBV2	TRBD2	TRBJ2-1	.	CASSLGSGGEDEQFF	TGTGCCAGCAGTCTAGGTAGCGGGGGGGAGGATGAGCAGTTCTTC
TRBV3-1	.	TRBJ2-2	few	CASSQVGVAGELFF	TGTGCCAGCAGCCAAGTAGGAGTAGCCGGGGAGCTGTTTTTT
TRBV14	.	TRBJ2-7	few	CASSQEAGVGEQYF	TGTGCCAGCAGCCAAGAAGCCGGGGTAGGGGAGCAGTACTTC
TRBV15	TRBD2	TRBJ2-3	many	CATSKLSGRRTDTQYF	TGTGCCACCAGCAAACTTAGCGGGAGACGGACAGATACGCAGTATTTT
TRBV27	TRBD1	TRBJ2-1	few	CASRGPETGNIGNEQFF	TGTGCCAGCAGGGGCCCTGAGACAGGGAATATTGGAAATGAGCAGTTCTTC
TRBV27	.	TRBJ2-5	.	CASSPGRLGGETQYF	TGTGCCAGCAGTCCAGGACGGCTAGGGGGGGAGACCCAGTACTTC
TRBV29-1	TRBD1	TRBJ2-5	many	CSVPGRGTQETQYF	TGCAGCGTCCCCGGCAGGGGGACCCAAGAGACCCAGTACTTC
TRBV12-3/TRBV12-4	TRBD2	TRBJ2-1	.	CASSLARLAGGRDNEQFF	TGTGCCAGCAGTTTAGCCCGACTAGCGGGGGGAAGAGACAATGAGCAGTTCTTC
TRBV29-1	.	TRBJ1-1	.	CSVVGTENTEAFF	TGCAGCGTTGTAGGGACGGAGAACACTGAAGCTTTCTTT
TRBV7-7	TRBD2	TRBJ2-1	.	CASSKVAGALNEQFF	TGTGCTAGCAGCAAGGTAGCGGGGGCCCTAAATGAGCAGTTCTTC
TRBV5-1	TRBD1	TRBJ1-2	few	CASSLARGDYGYTF	TGCGCCAGCAGCTTGGCCAGGGGGGACTATGGCTACACCTTC